Described below is a single T cell receptor beta chain sequence and its context. This clonotype was observed a handful of times. Its recognized antigen is unknown. Base qualities are not provided; no much larger clone lies one nucleotide away. Relative to germline, V is missing 3 bases and J is missing 8 bases, with 16 bases of the junction outside any gene match. From a lookup of the germline V gene (reference sequence), CDR1 and CDR2 are DFQATT and SNEGSKA. The CDR3 sequence holds 16 residues, the cysteine and phenylalanine included. CDR3 DNA only is kept here, 48 bases in frame from base 1. This sample was included in a study of blood T cells in healthy people across ages (dated by TCRdb to the mid-2010s). With respect to the entire study: In model experiments, template switching captured about one uniquely barcoded TCR beta cDNA molecule for every two T cells. Using deep sequencing normalized with unique cDNA molecular identifiers, the study measured how TCR beta repertoire diversity changes with age. Donors were grouped into four age groups: young (average 16 years), middle-aged (about 40), aged (about 60) and long-lived (approximately 78). Two additional independent replicas of 1 million unique cDNA reads from the same blood draw were analyzed for two donors (one aged 18 to 30 and one aged 80 or older). On the study overall, not on this receptor specifically: Because profiling used bulk unsorted PBMCs, naive and antigen-experienced compartments could not be compared conclusively. The CMV infection status of donors was not known, potentially confounding age-related changes in expanded clonotypes. Observed TCR beta diversity per million T cells fell roughly linearly with age, and a significant reduction was already apparent by age about 36. The long-lived group showed more naive CD4+ T cells, fewer expanded clones and increased TCR diversity than the aged group, suggesting age selection. Estimates of total diversity based on one million sequenced T cells were regarded as lower bounds and as underestimates. There was a strong correlation between observed TCR beta diversity and the percentage of naive T cells measured by flow cytometry.

Library construction relied on 5' RACE. The sequencer listed for this sample is Illumina HiSeq 2500. A second PCR of about 6 to 12 cycles was run with a J-beta primer mix and a sample-barcoded 5' primer. A unique molecular identifier was introduced onto each TCR beta cDNA molecule by a template-switch 5' adaptor carrying 12 random nucleotides. At least 2.5 million CDR3-containing paired-end reads were obtained from each sample. The Mint cDNA synthesis kit, primed by a TRBC-specific oligonucleotide, was used to synthesize first-strand cDNA from all RNA. After uracil-DNA glycosylase treatment, a first 18-cycle PCR used universal primers M1SS and BC2_uni_R on all cDNA. The authors' analysis ran thus. Normalization of each sample was performed by random selection of 1 million high-quality reads, each carrying a distinct molecular identifier. Instead of being binned into consensus sequences, reads that shared molecular identifiers were thrown out. MiTCR, run with a Q25 quality threshold and the strictest error-elimination algorithm, handled CDR3 identification, clonotype clustering and error correction. A nonparametric unseen species model using Euler transformation provided a lower-bound estimate of total TCR beta diversity. TCRdb itself trimmed the public reads at Q25 with fastp, ran MiXCR and retained productive beta chains. Entries that share a CDR3 protein sequence are merged under the most common genes and DNA. The V and J calls and clone size come from TCRdb's table, not from the authors' own analysis. This sample lists fewer than 800,000 distinct CDR3 sequences; around a quarter were detected once. Roughly 9% of the sample comes from the top ten.

Donors were 39 systemically healthy Caucasian individuals from Russia aged roughly 6 to 95 years. Each donor gave approximately 9.3 milliliters of peripheral blood, collected into EDTA-treated Vacutainer tubes. Ficoll-Paque density-gradient centrifugation was used to isolate PBMCs, with at least 6.5 million per sample. Total RNA was extracted from PBMCs with Trizol reagent, with at least 5.5 micrograms obtained per sample. For every donor, an aliquot of PBMCs went through flow cytometry to measure the percentages of naive CD45RAhigh/CD27high T cells. The data were also submitted as part of a second study, on T cells of mothers and their children. Taken from the second paper: Nine systemically healthy Caucasian individuals, comprising three mothers and their six children, were included as donors. cDNA synthesis used all of the extracted RNA, with 1.5 ug of RNA in each 15 ul reaction. In the second PCR, the M1S primer introduced both the sample barcodes and 2-4 random nucleotides. Over 10 million TCR beta CDR3 reads came from each mother, compared with approximately 3.1 million reads from each child. Thymic selection similarly shapes TCR recombination output in related and unrelated pairs, with minor effect from inherited differences. Normalized repertoire overlap in related mother-child pairs was always slightly higher than in unrelated mother-child pairs, but the difference was never significant. Persistent microchimeric T cell clones were not detected, at a sensitivity of around 95 clones per million clonotypes. To look for features that set related mother-child pairs apart from unrelated individuals, the researchers ran deep NGS to compare the TCR beta repertoires of mothers and children. Mothers averaged 40 +/- 4 years of age and children averaged around 10 +/- 4 years. After adapter ligation was performed with NEBNext reagents, the libraries were sequenced on an Illumina HiSeq 2000 with 100+100 nt paired-end reads. Mother and child libraries were prepared a month apart and sequenced in separate runs to prevent cross-contamination. For each donor, between about 500,000 and 2,200,000 distinct TCR beta clonotypes were identified. Naive TCR beta clonotypes were estimated from low-frequency clonotypes matched to each donor's FACS-determined naive share, without sorting.

The sequenced material came from blood. This receptor was obtained from a boy aged 5-17 years in good health. The sequence is built from TRBV20-1 and TRBJ2-1, with 7 bases aligning to TRBD2. The CDR3 protein is CSASSREVGGLYEQFF. At the DNA level, the sequence is TGCAGTGCTAGTTCTCGCGAGGTGGGAGGGCTCTATGAGCAGTTCTTC.